These T cell receptor beta chains were read from a single sample in a study of cytomegalovirus exposure and HLA in healthy donors. Sequencing was performed with immunoSEQ multiplex PCR; in TCRdb, only in-frame clones are kept and a portion is missing. The table lists roughly 180,000 clones, about 77% of them singletons, with around 6% in the top ten. The material sequenced was PBMCs. These receptors were obtained from a woman in her 30s in good health and CMV-seropositive. Each CDR3 is given with its conserved first and last residue. A D gene is named only where the DNA matches it firmly. Clone sizes are given selectively: once, few, many, or a class where the clone is expanded.

d_call: -
j_call: TRBJ2-1
v_call: TRBV10-3
clone_size: -
cdr3_nt: TGTGCCATCAGTTTAGGCGGCTCCTCCGCTAGGGAGCAGTTCTTC
cdr3_aa: CAISLGGSSAREQFF

d_call: -
j_call: TRBJ2-7
v_call: TRBV7-9
clone_size: -
cdr3_nt: TGTTCCAGCAGCTTAAGAGCCTACGAGCAGTACTTC
cdr3_aa: CSSSLRAYEQYF

d_call: -
j_call: TRBJ1-1
v_call: TRBV28
clone_size: -
cdr3_nt: TGTGCCAGCAGCCGGGGTGAAGCTTTCTTT
cdr3_aa: CASSRGEAFF

d_call: -
j_call: TRBJ1-4
v_call: TRBV7-3
clone_size: -
cdr3_nt: TGTGCCAGCAGTTCATCGTCGGGTACTAATGAAAAACTGTTTTTT
cdr3_aa: CASSSSSGTNEKLFF

d_call: TRBD2
j_call: TRBJ2-7
v_call: TRBV6-5
clone_size: few
cdr3_nt: TGTGCCAGCAGTTACCGCGGGGGCGAGCAGTACTTC
cdr3_aa: CASSYRGGEQYF

d_call: TRBD1
j_call: TRBJ1-1
v_call: TRBV25-1
clone_size: -
cdr3_nt: TGTGCCAGCAGTGAGACAGGGGACCCTGAAGCTTTCTTT
cdr3_aa: CASSETGDPEAFF

d_call: TRBD1
j_call: TRBJ2-7
v_call: TRBV2
clone_size: -
cdr3_nt: TGTGCCAGCCGGCCCGACAGGGACGATTACGAGCAGTACTTC
cdr3_aa: CASRPDRDDYEQYF

d_call: TRBD2
j_call: TRBJ2-5
v_call: TRBV10-3
clone_size: -
cdr3_nt: TGTGCCATCAGGGATGGACTAGCGGCAGAGACCCAGTACTTC
cdr3_aa: CAIRDGLAAETQYF

d_call: TRBD1
j_call: TRBJ2-1
v_call: TRBV6-4
clone_size: -
cdr3_nt: TGTGCCAGCAGTAGTGTGGGACAGTTTTATCCTAACCCACAGTTCTTC
cdr3_aa: CASSSVGQFYPNPQFF

d_call: TRBD2
j_call: TRBJ2-1
v_call: TRBV4-2
clone_size: -
cdr3_nt: TGTGCCAGCAGCCAAGACCCCTCCCAGGCTAGCGGGAGCTACAATGAGCAGTTCTTC
cdr3_aa: CASSQDPSQASGSYNEQFF

d_call: -
j_call: TRBJ2-3
v_call: TRBV4-2
clone_size: -
cdr3_nt: TGTGCCAGCAGCCCGGGTCCGGCGACCACAGATACGCAGTATTTT
cdr3_aa: CASSPGPATTDTQYF

d_call: -
j_call: TRBJ2-1
v_call: TRBV9
clone_size: few
cdr3_nt: TGTGCCAGCAACTACTACTACGGCAATGAGCAGTTCTTC
cdr3_aa: CASNYYYGNEQFF